These 26 T cell receptor beta chains were sequenced from one sample in a study of CD8+ T cells in alopecia areata. Sequencing templates came from extracted RNA that was reverse transcribed into cDNA. Method: immunoSEQ multiplex PCR; TCRdb's copy keeps in-frame clones and lacks some. This sample has roughly 150,000 clones; 54% occur once, and the top ten carry about 16%. The treatment was: oral pan-JAK inhibitor, 5-10 mg twice daily. This specimen consisted of CD8+ T cells sorted from blood, obtained at week 4, from a patient treated with tofacitinib. Every receptor here comes from a human donor with alopecia areata.

For this clone: Its ends do not fully match the called genes, so a read error is possible. This chain connects TRBV5-4 to TRBJ2-2, with unresolved D. CDR1 SGHNT and CDR2 YYREEE come from the germline V gene (reference sequence). The CDR3 is 15 residues long. The CDR3 DNA reads as TGTACCAGCAGCTTTCATGATCCCGGGACCGGGGAGCTGTTTTTT. As protein: CTSSFHDPGTGELFF.

This clone was picked up one time. The V call is TRBV4-1, the J call TRBJ1-2; D not resolved. CDR3 length equals 14 residues. The germline V and J ends were trimmed by 4 bases and 2 bases, with 11 bases remaining between them. CDR1 MGHRA and CDR2 YSYEKL come from the germline V gene. CDR3 DNA: TGCGCCAGCAGCCCCGCTAGAGGGAACTATGGCTACACCTTC. Translating it yields CASSPARGNYGYTF.

The CDR3 spells CATSGEAGPIPSYEQYF. The CDR3 nucleotides are TGTGCCACCAGCGGGGAGGCTGGACCGATCCCCTCCTACGAGCAGTACTTC. The genes are TRBV15 and TRBJ2-7; D is possibly TRBD2 (6 bases). The CDR3 extends over 17 amino acids. Trimming cost V 5 bases and J 0 bases, with 20 bases left between them. Germline CDR1 is LNHNV and CDR2 is YYDKDF (reference sequence).

With regard to this clone: The sample has other DNA sequences that encode this CDR3 too. V and J are TRBV5-6 and TRBJ1-2; D is unclear. The CDR3 runs to 12 residues. Deletions cut 0 bases from V and 4 bases from J, with 4 bases between. Per the germline V gene, CDR1 is SGHDT and CDR2 is YYEEEE. The CDR3, as DNA: TGTGCCAGCAGCTTGGGAGGCTATGGCTACACCTTC. This sequence encodes CASSLGGYGYTF.

In this sample, this clone turned up a few times. V is TRBV30 and J is TRBJ1-5, with a possible D match to TRBD1 (6 bases). CDR3 length: 15 residues. Germline CDR1 reads GTSNPN; CDR2 reads SVGIG (reference sequence). The V and J ends lost 1 base and 1 base respectively, with 11 bases between them. CDR3 protein: CAWSDSGASNQPQHF. The CDR3 DNA follows: TGTGCCTGGAGTGATTCGGGGGCGAGCAATCAGCCCCAGCATTTT.

The genes are TRBV5-1 and TRBJ2-5, with D hard to call. Per the germline V gene, CDR1 is SGHRS and CDR2 is YFSETQ. Trimming removed 5 bases at V and 0 bases at J, with 5 bases between. This CDR3 has 12 amino acids. CDR3 region: CASRFNQETQYF. The CDR3 DNA reads TGCGCCAGCAGATTCAACCAAGAGACCCAGTACTTC.

The chain links TRBV29-1 to TRBJ2-5, with D possibly TRBD1 on 5 matching bases. Per germline, CDR1 SQVTM and CDR2 ANQGSEA. V was pared by 2 bases and J by 2 bases, with 18 bases between. CDR3 size: 16 residues. CDR3 bases: TGCAGCGTTGAAATCGGTGAAGGGGTGGGACAAGAGACCCAGTACTTC. As protein: CSVEIGEGVGQETQYF.

This clone is medium-sized within its sample. J is TRBJ2-2 and V is TRBV6-5; 10 bases agree with TRBD2. V was pared by 2 bases and J by 3 bases, with 0 bases of the junction left unmatched. This CDR3 contains 15 residues. The germline V gene has CDR1 MNHEY and CDR2 SVGAGI. The CDR3, as DNA: TGTGCCAGCAGTTACGGGACTAGCGACACCGGGGAGCTGTTTTTT. Translation: CASSYGTSDTGELFF.

This clone is categorized as medium-sized. Different DNA sequences within this sample yield the same CDR3. The V gene is TRBV19, the J gene TRBJ1-1, with no clear D. The CDR3 has 13 residues. CDR1 and CDR2 from the germline V gene are LNHDA and SQIVND (reference sequence). V lost 3 bases, J lost 5 bases, and 10 bases lay in between. The CDR3 DNA reads TGTGCCAGTAGTATTTCTGGGCGGACTGAAGCTTTCTTT. This sequence encodes CASSISGRTEAFF.

This chain links TRBV13 with TRBJ2-1; 12 positions match TRBD1. CDR3 size: 16 residues. Germline CDR1 and CDR2: PRHDT and FYEKMQ (reference sequence). J gave up 8 bases and V 4 bases, and 9 bases lay outside the gene matches. Here the CDR3 reads CASSSAGTGGVHEQFF. The CDR3 nucleotides read TGTGCCAGCAGCTCCGCCGGGACAGGGGGCGTCCATGAGCAGTTCTTC.

The chain combines TRBV7-9 with TRBJ2-2; unclear D gene. Germline-derived CDR1 and CDR2 are SEHNR and FQNEAQ (reference sequence). Trimming removed 5 bases at V and 0 bases at J, with 16 bases between. The CDR3 has 17 amino acids. CDR3 sequence: CASSPALAYTNTGELFF. CDR3 DNA sequence: TGTGCCAGCAGCCCCGCCCTGGCATACACGAACACCGGGGAGCTGTTTTTT.

The gene calls are TRBV7-9 and TRBJ1-5, with D unresolved. The CDR3 has 15 residues. V was cut by 5 bases and J by 0 bases, with 11 bases left in between. CDR1 and CDR2 from the germline V gene are SEHNR and FQNEAQ (reference sequence). In DNA, the CDR3 is TGTGCCAGCAGCGCCTCGACAAGTAGCAATCAGCCCCAGCATTTT. Protein sequence: CASSASTSSNQPQHF.

J is TRBJ1-2 and V is TRBV25-1; tentatively, D is TRBD1 (5 bases). CDR1 MGHDK and CDR2 SYGVNS come from the germline V gene. This CDR3 has 15 residues. V was clipped by 10 bases and J by 4 bases, with 22 bases between them. This CDR3 reads CATYDSLGGFYGYTF. The CDR3 DNA reads TGTGCCACCTACGACAGCCTTGGGGGTTTCTATGGCTACACCTTC.

The chain is built from TRBV6-6 and TRBJ2-7; 8 bases fit TRBD1. Unmatched junction bases numbered 7, after V lost 11 bases and J lost 1 base. Looked up from germline, CDR1 is MNHNY and CDR2 is SVGAGI (reference sequence). The CDR3 is made up of 13 amino acids. The CDR3 here is CACDRGLSYEQYF. CDR3 DNA sequence: TGTGCCTGCGACAGGGGCTTATCCTACGAGCAGTACTTC.

Regarding this clone: Other nucleotide sequences from this sample produce the same CDR3. The rearrangement links TRBV5-6 to TRBJ2-7; D perhaps matches TRBD1 (6 bases). CDR3 length equals 13 residues. Germline CDR1 reads SGHDT; CDR2 reads YYEEEE. V was pared by 0 bases and J by 4 bases, with 8 bases between. The CDR3 DNA follows: TGTGCCAGCAGCTTGGGGGGGCCGTACGAGCAGTACTTC. Residues: CASSLGGPYEQYF.

The gene calls are TRBV9 and TRBJ2-3; D unclear. The CDR3 covers 11 residues. CDR1 is SGDLS, CDR2 YYNGEE, per germline. Between the trimmed V and J ends, which lost 4 bases and 6 bases, there was a span of 6 bases. The CDR3 nucleotides read TGTGCCAGCAGCAGCTCGGATACGCAGTATTTT. Its translation is CASSSSDTQYF.

J is TRBJ2-3 and V is TRBV29-1, with 11 bases that match TRBD2. Germline CDR1 SQVTM, CDR2 ANQGSEA. This CDR3 is built from 15 residues. Losses at the gene ends were 7 bases for V and 2 bases for J; bases not matched to a gene: 8. This CDR3 reads CSAQTSGDFTDTQYF. DNA of the CDR3: TGCAGCGCCCAGACTAGCGGGGATTTCACAGATACGCAGTATTTT.

This chain connects TRBV27 to TRBJ1-1; no firm D call. CDR1 is MNHEY, CDR2 SMNVEV, per germline (reference sequence). V was shortened by 2 bases and J by 3 bases, with 7 bases between the two germline ends. This CDR3 comprises 13 residues. The CDR3 is CASSLRRDTEAFF. The CDR3 DNA reads TGTGCCAGCAGTTTAAGACGGGACACTGAAGCTTTCTTT.

V usage is TRBV27 and J usage is TRBJ2-1; 7 nucleotides agree with TRBD1. This CDR3 is built from 14 residues. Germline V lookup: CDR1 MNHEY, CDR2 SMNVEV (reference sequence). The J segment lost 0 bases and the V segment lost 5 bases, leaving 1 base of the junction unmatched. The CDR3 DNA follows: TGTGCCAGCAGTCACAGGGGCTCCTACAATGAGCAGTTCTTC. This sequence encodes CASSHRGSYNEQFF.

The sample holds a few counts of this clone. The CDR3 sequence is CASSLAGTLVEQYF. DNA for the CDR3: TGTGCCAGCAGCTTAGCAGGGACTCTCGTCGAGCAGTACTTC. The chain couples TRBV7-9 to TRBJ2-7; D perhaps matches TRBD2 (6 bases). CDR1 is SEHNR and CDR2 is FQNEAQ in the germline V gene (reference sequence). With 0 bases removed from V and 6 bases from J, the gap between germline ends came to 12 bases. The CDR3 totals 14 residues.

This clone was counted between two and nine times. The V call is TRBV29-1, the J call TRBJ2-3, with 7 bases lining up with TRBD1. The CDR3 has 13 residues. The trim removed 7 bases at V and 4 bases at J, leaving 8 bases unmatched. Germline values: CDR1 SQVTM, CDR2 ANQGSEA. In nucleotides, the CDR3 is TGCAGCGGTCAACAGGGGATGGCAGATACGCAGTATTTT. Amino acids: CSGQQGMADTQYF.

About this clone: This specimen includes other DNA sequences encoding the same CDR3. The chain links TRBV7-9 to TRBJ2-7; either TRBD1 or TRBD2 may supply D (5 bases each). V was cut by 1 base and J by 6 bases, with 7 bases left in between. The CDR3 length is 12 residues. Per germline, CDR1 SEHNR and CDR2 FQNEAQ (reference sequence). CDR3 DNA: TGTGCCAGCAGCTTAGGGGGGAGCGAGCAGTACTTC. It yields the protein CASSLGGSEQYF.

A few counts support this clone. CDR3 sequence (DNA): TGCGCCAGCAGCTGGTTGGGTCGCACAGATACGCAGTATTTT. It codes for CASSWLGRTDTQYF. This chain joins TRBV4-3 and TRBJ2-3; D gene uncertain. This CDR3 has 14 amino acids. Trimming pared 5 bases from V and 1 base from J, leaving 10 bases between. Germline V gene lookup returns CDR1 LGHNA and CDR2 YSLEER.

The chain recombines TRBV5-6 with TRBJ1-5; D call uncertain. Trimming took 1 base from V and 6 from J, leaving 14 bases between them. The CDR3 is made up of 15 amino acids. Looked up from germline, CDR1 is SGHDT and CDR2 is YYEEEE. CDR3: CASSLSTITGQPQHF. The CDR3 bases are TGTGCCAGCAGCTTGTCAACTATCACCGGTCAGCCCCAGCATTTT. Filled out from reference TRBV5-6 and TRBJ1-5, the complete variable domain reads DAGVTQSPTHLIKTRGQQVTLRCSPKSGHDTVSWYQQALGQGPQFIFQYYEEEERQRGNFPDRFSGHQFPNYSSELNVNALLLGDSALYLCASSLSTITGQPQHFGDGTRLSIL.

The chain combines TRBV18 with TRBJ1-1; 7 positions agree with TRBD1. The V gene end was trimmed by 6 bases and the J gene end by 0 bases; junction bases not matched to a gene: 7. Germline assignment: CDR1 KGHSH and CDR2 LQKENI. The CDR3 is 15 amino acids. This chain's CDR3 is CASSPGTEVNTEAFF. CDR3 DNA sequence: TGTGCCAGCTCCCCAGGGACAGAAGTGAACACTGAAGCTTTCTTT.

The rearrangement joins TRBV5-1 to TRBJ2-5; the match to TRBD1 covers 7 bases. The DNA end is a closer match to TRBJ2-7, so the J assignment may be wrong. The CDR3 is 13 residues long. The germline gives CDR1 SGHRS, CDR2 YFSETQ. CDR3 sequence reads: CASTFTGDYEQYF. The CDR3 nucleotides read TGCGCCAGCACCTTCACAGGGGACTACGAGCAGTACTTC.